The rows below give T cell receptor beta chains drawn from one sample of a study of shared clonotypes between healthy human individuals. The repertoire was sequenced with immunoSEQ multiplex PCR; TCRdb's copy has only in-frame clones and lacks some. The sample lists fewer than 2.5 million clones, roughly 93% occurring once. Sequencing was performed on naive CD4+ T cells from PBMCs. The source is a man aged 18 to 35 in good health. Some clones in this sample may be carry-over from other donors' samples. The CDR3 runs from the conserved cysteine through the conserved F or W. The D gene is left open where the match is weak. Not all rows give a size; the values are once, few, many and, for expanded clones, a class.

d_call	clone_size	v_call	j_call	cdr3_nt	cdr3_aa
.	.	TRBV2	TRBJ1-5	TGTGCCAGCAGTGAGTTTTGGGGGCGCGATCTAAGGCAGCCCCAGCATTTT	CASSEFWGRDLRQPQHF
.	once	TRBV18	TRBJ2-5	TGTGCCAGCTTGGGACTTCCTGCGGAGACCCAGTACTTC	CASLGLPAETQYF
.	.	TRBV5-1	TRBJ1-2	TGCGCCAGCAGCTTGCAGGGTATGAACTATGGCTACACCTTC	CASSLQGMNYGYTF
.	.	TRBV6-5	TRBJ1-6	TGTGCAAGTTCCGACGGGCGAGTTAATTCACCCCTCCACTTT	CASSDGRVNSPLHF
.	.	TRBV28	TRBJ1-1	TGTGGGACTGGGGGGTACACTGAAGCTTTCTTT	CGTGGYTEAFF
TRBD2	.	TRBV5-1	TRBJ2-1	TGCGCCAGCTCAAGGGGGACTAGCGAAGGAAATGAGCAGTTCTTC	CASSRGTSEGNEQFF
TRBD1	.	TRBV5-1	TRBJ1-2	TGCGCCAGCAGCTCGGCGACAGGGTATGGCTACACCTTC	CASSSATGYGYTF
TRBD1	.	TRBV19	TRBJ2-7	TGTGCCAGTAGTACCCCGCGGGACAGGGTCCCCTACGAGCAGTACTTC	CASSTPRDRVPYEQYF
.	.	TRBV7-9	TRBJ1-6	TGTGCCAGCAGGGGAGCTGGGTCACCCCTCCACTTT	CASRGAGSPLHF
.	.	TRBV6-5	TRBJ2-7	TGTGCCAGCAGTCGGGGCAGTCTGGCCTACGAGCAGTACTTC	CASSRGSLAYEQYF
.	once	TRBV5-6	TRBJ1-4	TGTGCCAGTACGGGAAGAGACGGTGAAAAACTGTTTTTT	CASTGRDGEKLFF
TRBD1	.	TRBV27	TRBJ1-5	TGTGCCAGCAGTTTATCGATTGGGACAGGGTATTATCAGCCCCAGCATTTT	CASSLSIGTGYYQPQHF
.	.	TRBV7-2	TRBJ2-7	TGTGCCAGCAGCTTGATTAGGGACGAGCAGTACTTC	CASSLIRDEQYF
.	.	TRBV5-4	TRBJ1-1	TGTGCCAGCAGCTTGGGAAGCGTTGTGACTGAAGCTTTCTTT	CASSLGSVVTEAFF
.	.	TRBV5-1	TRBJ2-3	TGCGCCAGCAGCTTGGTGGGGGGTGGCGGCACAGATACGCAGTATTTT	CASSLVGGGGTDTQYF
.	.	TRBV29-1	TRBJ1-4	TGCAGCGTGATCGGCAGGTTTGATGAAAAACTGTTTTTT	CSVIGRFDEKLFF
TRBD2	.	TRBV5-1	TRBJ2-1	TGCGCCAGCAGCTCGCCCTTAGCGGGAGGGGCCAATGAGCAGTTCTTC	CASSSPLAGGANEQFF
.	.	TRBV5-1	TRBJ2-2	TGCGCCAGCAGCTCGCACAGGAACAACTTCGCGAACACCGGGGAGCTGTTTTTT	CASSSHRNNFANTGELFF
.	.	TRBV7-3	TRBJ2-3	TGTGCCAGCAGCTTAGGTTGGAATCGTGGGGCAGATACGCAGTATTTT	CASSLGWNRGADTQYF
.	.	TRBV6-5	TRBJ1-2	TGTGCCAGCAGTTACGTTGGGGGAGGCTATGGCTACACCTTC	CASSYVGGGYGYTF
.	few	TRBV7-9	TRBJ1-1	TGTGCCAGCAGCTTAGCCCTCCTGAACACTGAAGCTTTCTTT	CASSLALLNTEAFF
.	.	TRBV5-6	TRBJ2-1	TGTGCCAGCAGCTTCTTAGCCCCGATCGGGAATGAGCAGTTCTTC	CASSFLAPIGNEQFF
.	.	TRBV19	TRBJ2-7	TGTGCCAGTAGTGTCGGCAGGAACTACTACGAGCAGTACTTC	CASSVGRNYYEQYF
.	.	TRBV2	TRBJ1-4	TGTGCCAGCAGGGCAACTTCCCTTGGGAAACTGTTTTTT	CASRATSLGKLFF
.	.	TRBV5-4	TRBJ1-2	TGTGCCAGCAGCTTCCAGGGAGGCTATGGCTACACCTTC	CASSFQGGYGYTF
.	.	TRBV28	TRBJ1-2	TGTGCCAGCAGTTTCAGGGAGTTCTATGGCTACACCTTC	CASSFREFYGYTF
.	.	TRBV19	TRBJ2-7	TGTGCCAGTAGTAAACAGGGGACTCGTTACGAGCAGTACTTC	CASSKQGTRYEQYF
TRBD1	.	TRBV5-1	TRBJ2-7	TGCGCCAGCAGCGGCGGGACAGGGGGGAACGAGCAGTACTTC	CASSGGTGGNEQYF
.	.	TRBV5-1	TRBJ2-5	TGCGCCAGCAGCTCCACAATAGTGGGAGGAGAGACCCAGTACTTC	CASSSTIVGGETQYF
.	.	TRBV6-5	TRBJ1-1	TGTGCCAGCAGTCGGACAGCTATGAACACTGAAGCTTTCTTT	CASSRTAMNTEAFF
TRBD1	.	TRBV12-5	TRBJ1-1	TGTGCTAGTGGAAAGTTCATCCTCGGGACAGGGGGTTTGAACACTGAAGCTTTCTTT	CASGKFILGTGGLNTEAFF
.	.	TRBV27	TRBJ1-1	TGTGCCAGCCTGGGGGCAGGGCGGAACACTGAAGCTTTCTTT	CASLGAGRNTEAFF
TRBD2	.	TRBV7-2	TRBJ2-1	TGTGCCAGCAGCCGGACTAGCGGGCTATACAATGAGCAGTTCTTC	CASSRTSGLYNEQFF
.	.	TRBV6-1	TRBJ1-4	TGTGCCAGCAGTGGCGGACAGTTTTATGAAAAACTGTTTTTT	CASSGGQFYEKLFF
.	.	TRBV28	TRBJ2-7	TGTGCCAGCAGTTCCGGGGGAGTGCAGTACTTC	CASSSGGVQYF
.	few	TRBV7-2	TRBJ1-4	TGTGCCAGCAGCGAGCGGACACTAAATGAAAAACTGTTTTTT	CASSERTLNEKLFF
.	.	TRBV7-9	TRBJ1-3	TGTGCCAGCAGCCCCTGGGGCCAAAGAAGCTCTGGAAACACCATATATTTT	CASSPWGQRSSGNTIYF
.	.	TRBV6-1	TRBJ2-3	TGTGCCAGCAGTGAAGCTCCAGGCACAGATACGCAGTATTTT	CASSEAPGTDTQYF
.	.	TRBV20-1	TRBJ1-1	TGCAGTGCTAGATTGGACACTGAAGCTTTCTTT	CSARLDTEAFF
TRBD1	once	TRBV7-2	TRBJ2-1	TGTGCCAGCAGCTTAAGGACAGGGTTCAATGAGCAGTTCTTC	CASSLRTGFNEQFF
.	.	TRBV11-2	TRBJ2-4	TGTGCCAGCAGCAAGGGGGGGAATTATGTGGCAAACATTCAGTACTTC	CASSKGGNYVANIQYF
TRBD2	.	TRBV7-8	TRBJ2-7	TGTGCCAGCAGCGGGACTAGCGGCCCCTACGAGCAGTACTTC	CASSGTSGPYEQYF
TRBD1	.	TRBV5-1	TRBJ2-2	TGCGCCAGCGGACAGGGCCCCCAGGGAAGTGGCGGGGAGCTGTTTTTT	CASGQGPQGSGGELFF